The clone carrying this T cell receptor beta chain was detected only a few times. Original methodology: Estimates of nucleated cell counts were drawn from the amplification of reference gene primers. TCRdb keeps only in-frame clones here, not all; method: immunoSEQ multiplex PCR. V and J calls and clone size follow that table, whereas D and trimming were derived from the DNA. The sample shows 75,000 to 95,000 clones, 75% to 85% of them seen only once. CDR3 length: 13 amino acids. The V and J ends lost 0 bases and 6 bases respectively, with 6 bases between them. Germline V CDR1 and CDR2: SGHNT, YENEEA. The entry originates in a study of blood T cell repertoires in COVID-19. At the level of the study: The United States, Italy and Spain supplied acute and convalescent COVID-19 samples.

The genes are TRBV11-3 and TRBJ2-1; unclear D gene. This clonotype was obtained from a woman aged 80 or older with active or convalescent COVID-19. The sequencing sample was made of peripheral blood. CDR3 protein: CASSLEAPNEQFF. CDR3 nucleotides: TGTGCCAGCAGCTTAGAGGCCCCCAATGAGCAGTTCTTC.